This T cell receptor beta chain was documented in a study of blood T cell repertoires in COVID-19. About the study: PBMCs, B-cell-depleted T cells, or T cells provided the cDNA or gDNA that made up the material.

The V end lost 4 bases, the J end lost 6 bases, and 11 bases lay between the germline ends. In germline, CDR1 is GTSNPN, CDR2 SVGIG (reference sequence). This CDR3 contains 12 residues. Original processing notes: Scientists estimated how many nucleated cells there were by amplifying reference gene primers. Generated by immunoSEQ multiplex PCR, the TCRdb table keeps only in-frame clones and is missing some. That table supplies the V and J calls and clone size; D and trimming were determined from the DNA. The sample consists of roughly 230,000 clones, about four fifths of them appearing once. The clonotype was recovered from a man aged 50-59 years with active or convalescent COVID-19. The material sequenced was peripheral blood. The chain recombines TRBV30 with TRBJ2-3; no reliable D call. The CDR3 protein is CAWNPQRDTQYF. The CDR3 nucleotides read TGTGCCTGGAACCCGCAGCGCGATACGCAGTATTTT. Full variable domain (rest looked up from reference TRBV30 and TRBJ2-3): SQTIHQWPATLVQPVGSPLSLECTVEGTSNPNLYWYRQAAGRGLQLLFYSVGIGQISSEVPQNLSASRPQDRQFILSSKKLLLSDSGFYLCAWNPQRDTQYFGPGTRLTVL.